This is a list of T cell receptor beta chains from one sample in a study of blood T cells in healthy people across ages. TCRdb processed the 5' RACE reads anew with MiXCR; each CDR3 protein has one entry. Of 500,000 to 550,000 distinct CDR3 sequences listed, about 25% are singletons. These data were also filed under a second study, of T cells of mothers and their children.

Specimen: blood. The source of these receptors is a boy aged 5-17 years in good health. CDR3s include the opening cysteine and the closing phenylalanine or tryptophan. The order of the fields is clone size, D gene, V gene, J gene, CDR3 protein, CDR3 DNA. The D gene is left open where the match is weak. Clone size appears in some rows only: once, few, many, or a class for an expanded clone.

size: NA; D: NA; V: TRBV5-1; J: TRBJ2-5; CDR3: CASGISSGEETQYF; DNA: TGCGCCAGCGGCATAAGCTCCGGGGAGGAGACCCAGTACTTC
size: NA; D: NA; V: TRBV7-9; J: TRBJ2-5; CDR3: CASSPGPAQETQYF; DNA: TGTGCCAGCAGCCCGGGACCAGCACAAGAGACCCAGTACTTC
size: few; D: NA; V: TRBV11-2; J: TRBJ2-7; CDR3: CASSRGPASEQYF; DNA: TGTGCCAGCAGCCGGGGACCAGCAAGCGAACAGTACTTC
size: NA; D: TRBD2; V: TRBV3-1; J: TRBJ2-3; CDR3: CASSPGVAGEWGADTQYF; DNA: TGTGCCAGCAGCCCGGGGGTAGCGGGTGAGTGGGGAGCAGATACGCAGTATTTT
size: few; D: TRBD2; V: TRBV24-1; J: TRBJ2-3; CDR3: CATSDWTSATDTQYF; DNA: TGTGCCACCAGTGACTGGACTAGCGCCACAGATACGCAGTATTTT
size: many; D: NA; V: TRBV9; J: TRBJ2-2; CDR3: CASSVVTGELFF; DNA: TGTGCCAGCAGCGTAGTAACCGGGGAGCTGTTTTTT
size: many; D: TRBD1; V: TRBV11-2; J: TRBJ2-3; CDR3: CASSLKWPGQGDLLRNENTDTQYF; DNA: TGTGCCAGCAGCTTGAAGTGGCCGGGACAGGGTGATCTGCTTCGAAATGAGAACACAGATACGCAGTATTTT
size: NA; D: NA; V: TRBV6-4; J: TRBJ2-4; CDR3: CSYFNYLGKNIQYF; DNA: TGCTCCTATTTTAATTATCTGGGGAAAAACATTCAGTACTTC
size: few; D: TRBD1; V: TRBV3-1; J: TRBJ1-5; CDR3: CASSAGQGSNQPQHF; DNA: TGTGCCAGCAGCGCGGGACAGGGAAGCAATCAGCCCCAGCATTTT
size: NA; D: TRBD2; V: TRBV10-2; J: TRBJ2-5; CDR3: CASSELASETQYF; DNA: TGCGCCAGCAGTGAACTAGCGTCGGAGACCCAGTACTTC
size: NA; D: NA; V: TRBV6-5; J: TRBJ1-2; CDR3: CASSRGEPLGYTF; DNA: TGTGCCAGCAGCCGGGGGGAACCTCTCGGCTACACCTTC
size: NA; D: TRBD1; V: TRBV10-3; J: TRBJ2-5; CDR3: CAISWDRVGLETQYF; DNA: TGTGCCATCAGTTGGGACAGGGTAGGATTAGAGACCCAGTACTTC
size: NA; D: NA; V: TRBV11-1; J: TRBJ2-5; CDR3: CASSLGGDTRFF; DNA: TGTGCCAGCAGCTTAGGGGGGGATACCCGGTTCTTC
size: NA; D: TRBD2; V: TRBV20-1; J: TRBJ2-3; CDR3: CSARNIRRTSGRGTQYF; DNA: TGCAGTGCTAGAAACATCCGCCGGACTAGCGGGAGAGGTACGCAGTATTTT
size: NA; D: NA; V: TRBV4-1; J: TRBJ2-7; CDR3: CASSLKSGDPIYEQYF; DNA: TGCGCCAGCAGCCTTAAATCGGGTGACCCAATCTACGAGCAGTACTTC
size: NA; D: NA; V: TRBV5-1; J: TRBJ2-6; CDR3: CASSNTGANVLTF; DNA: TGCGCCAGCAGCAACACTGGGGCCAACGTCCTGACTTTC
size: NA; D: NA; V: TRBV4-2; J: TRBJ2-3; CDR3: CASSPPGRLEAQYF; DNA: TGTGCCAGCAGCCCACCGGGACGCCTAGAGGCGCAGTATTTT
size: NA; D: NA; V: TRBV5-1; J: TRBJ2-3; CDR3: CASRRNREEDTQYF; DNA: TGCGCCAGCAGACGGAACAGGGAAGAAGATACGCAGTATTTT
size: NA; D: NA; V: TRBV5-1; J: TRBJ2-1; CDR3: CASSPGRYEDEQFF; DNA: TGCGCCAGCAGCCCGGGACGGTATGAAGATGAGCAGTTCTTC
size: many; D: NA; V: TRBV28; J: TRBJ1-1; CDR3: CASTLPTMNTEAFF; DNA: TGTGCCAGCACCCTTCCGACCATGAACACTGAAGCTTTCTTT
size: few; D: TRBD2; V: TRBV9; J: TRBJ2-3; CDR3: CASSGRDYTDTQYF; DNA: TGTGCCAGCAGCGGCCGGGACTACACAGATACGCAGTATTTT
size: NA; D: TRBD1; V: TRBV7-2; J: TRBJ1-1; CDR3: CASSARCQGADTEAFF; DNA: TGTGCCAGCAGCGCCCGTTGCCAGGGGGCAGACACTGAAGCTTTCTTT
size: NA; D: NA; V: TRBV19; J: TRBJ2-1; CDR3: CASSIVDDQHEQFF; DNA: TGTGCCAGTAGTATAGTTGATGACCAGCATGAGCAGTTCTTC
size: NA; D: NA; V: TRBV4-2; J: TRBJ2-4; CDR3: CASSQEWATWEDIQYF; DNA: TGTGCCAGCAGCCAAGAATGGGCTACCTGGGAGGACATTCAGTACTTC
size: once; D: NA; V: TRBV6-1; J: TRBJ2-7; CDR3: CASSERTDYEQYF; DNA: TGTGCCAGCAGCGAGCGGACAGACTACGAGCAGTACTTC
size: NA; D: NA; V: TRBV20-1; J: TRBJ1-2; CDR3: CSARDLGGTQNYGYTF; DNA: TGCAGTGCTAGAGATTTGGGGGGAACCCAAAACTATGGCTACACCTTC
size: NA; D: NA; V: TRBV29-1; J: TRBJ2-7; CDR3: CSVTYTDRTYEQYF; DNA: TGCAGCGTTACTTACACCGACAGAACCTACGAGCAGTACTTC
size: NA; D: NA; V: TRBV4-2; J: TRBJ2-5; CDR3: CASSQGEGGETQYF; DNA: TGTGCCAGCAGCCAAGGTGAAGGGGGAGAGACCCAGTACTTC
size: few; D: TRBD1; V: TRBV12-3/TRBV12-4; J: TRBJ2-7; CDR3: CASSFGIKRDRGAFEQYF; DNA: TGTGCCAGCAGTTTCGGAATTAAAAGGGACAGGGGCGCCTTCGAGCAGTACTTC
size: NA; D: NA; V: TRBV7-2; J: TRBJ2-3; CDR3: CASSFGEGTDTQYF; DNA: TGTGCCAGCAGCTTTGGGGAAGGCACAGATACGCAGTATTTT
size: many; D: NA; V: TRBV6-2/TRBV6-3; J: TRBJ2-7; CDR3: CASSPKWNEQYF; DNA: TGTGCCAGCAGCCCGAAGTGGAACGAGCAGTACTTC
size: NA; D: TRBD2; V: TRBV7-3; J: TRBJ2-1; CDR3: CASGLAGPIYNEQFF; DNA: TGTGCCAGTGGACTAGCGGGACCCATCTACAATGAGCAGTTCTTC
size: many; D: NA; V: TRBV29-1; J: TRBJ2-1; CDR3: CSVEPGASYNEQFF; DNA: TGCAGCGTTGAGCCAGGGGCCTCCTACAATGAGCAGTTCTTC
size: NA; D: TRBD2; V: TRBV4-3; J: TRBJ2-5; CDR3: CASSRQLAGEGETQYF; DNA: TGCGCCAGCAGCCGACAACTAGCGGGGGAGGGAGAGACCCAGTACTTC
size: NA; D: NA; V: TRBV10-3; J: TRBJ2-7; CDR3: CAISPDVYEQYF; DNA: TGTGCCATCAGCCCTGACGTCTACGAGCAGTACTTC
size: few; D: TRBD2; V: TRBV7-2; J: TRBJ2-1; CDR3: CASSLEASGYNEQFF; DNA: TGTGCCAGCAGCTTAGAGGCTAGCGGGTACAATGAGCAGTTCTTC
size: few; D: NA; V: TRBV20-1; J: TRBJ1-2; CDR3: CSASNRDDYGYTF; DNA: TGCAGTGCTAGTAACCGGGATGACTATGGCTACACCTTC
size: NA; D: TRBD2; V: TRBV2; J: TRBJ2-3; CDR3: CASSAGLAGIDTQYF; DNA: TGTGCCAGCAGTGCGGGACTAGCGGGGATAGATACGCAGTATTTT
size: many; D: TRBD2; V: TRBV9; J: TRBJ2-1; CDR3: CASSVEGKGGRITTYNEQFF; DNA: TGTGCCAGCAGCGTAGAGGGGAAGGGCGGGAGGATAACTACTTACAATGAGCAGTTCTTC
size: few; D: TRBD1; V: TRBV7-2; J: TRBJ2-5; CDR3: CASSLQGGRGTQYF; DNA: TGTGCCAGCAGCTTGCAAGGGGGCCGGGGGACCCAGTACTTC
size: few; D: NA; V: TRBV5-5; J: TRBJ2-3; CDR3: CASSLVWSDTQYF; DNA: TGTGCCAGCAGCTTGGTTTGGTCAGATACGCAGTATTTT
size: NA; D: NA; V: TRBV7-6; J: TRBJ2-7; CDR3: CASSPGAYARSYEQYF; DNA: TGTGCCAGCAGCCCCGGGGCGTACGCCCGCTCCTACGAGCAGTACTTC
size: NA; D: NA; V: TRBV29-1; J: TRBJ2-3; CDR3: CSVLGDPSTDTQYF; DNA: TGCAGCGTTTTAGGGGACCCAAGCACAGATACGCAGTATTTT
size: many; D: NA; V: TRBV28; J: TRBJ2-7; CDR3: CASSLGGQQYF; DNA: TGTGCCAGCAGTTTAGGGGGTCAGCAGTACTTC
size: few; D: NA; V: TRBV29-1; J: TRBJ2-1; CDR3: CSVPNGGGREDHEQFF; DNA: TGCAGCGTACCCAATGGGGGGGGGCGGGAAGATCATGAGCAGTTCTTC